Below are 28 T cell receptor beta chains sequenced from a single sample in a study of T cells after yellow fever vaccination. A single record per CDR3 protein comes from TCRdb applying MiXCR to the 5' RACE reads. The repertoire consists of about 170,000 distinct CDR3 sequences, with approximately 9.9% occurring once and the leading ten covering about 38%. The specimen was CD8+ T cells sorted from PBMCs, collected 15 days after the yellow fever booster vaccination. These receptors all come from a man aged 18 to 29 who received the YFV17D yellow fever vaccine.

This clonotype was observed a handful of times. This sequence joins TRBV7-9 and TRBJ2-2, with D uncertain. This CDR3 contains 13 residues. Germline V gives CDR1 SEHNR, CDR2 FQNEAQ (reference sequence). The ends were cut back, 8 bases at V and 0 bases at J, with 7 bases in the middle. In nucleotides, the CDR3 is TGTGCCAGCGGCTGGTCGAACACCGGGGAGCTGTTTTTT. Translation gives CASGWSNTGELFF.

This clonotype was counted only a few times. This CDR3 is CASSVGGQGEAFF. CDR3 coding DNA: TGTGCCAGCAGCGTAGGGGGACAGGGTGAAGCTTTCTTT. J is TRBJ1-1 and V is TRBV9; 9 bases are a match to TRBD1. Germline assignment: CDR1 SGDLS and CDR2 YYNGEE. CDR3 size: 13 residues. The junction had 1 base not matched to a gene; V was cut back by 0 bases and J by 7 bases. Filled out from reference TRBV9 and TRBJ1-1, the complete variable domain reads DSGVTQTPKHLITATGQRVTLRCSPRSGDLSVYWYQQSLDQGLQFLIQYYNGEERAKGNILERFSAQQFPDLHSELNLSSLELGDSALYFCASSVGGQGEAFFGQGTRLTVV.

The rearrangement uses TRBV7-9 and TRBJ2-1; 9 nucleotides line up with TRBD2. Trimming cost V 1 base and J 5 bases; bases outside gene matches: 12. Germline V gene sequence: CDR1 SEHNR, CDR2 FQNEAQ (reference sequence). The CDR3 sequence is 18 residues long. CDR3 sequence: CASSLEGGAGGSHNEQFF. The CDR3 DNA follows: TGTGCCAGCAGCTTAGAAGGCGGGGCGGGGGGGTCCCACAATGAGCAGTTCTTC.

The rearrangement uses TRBV4-1 and TRBJ1-1, with D uncertain. The CDR3 contains 15 residues. Trimming left V 2 bases short and J 0 bases short, with 10 bases between. Per the germline V gene, CDR1 is MGHRA and CDR2 is YSYEKL. This CDR3 reads CASSQTPGMNTEAFF. For the CDR3, the DNA is TGCGCCAGCAGCCAAACACCCGGGATGAACACTGAAGCTTTCTTT.

Only a few counts were recorded for this clonotype. The chain employs TRBV9 and TRBJ2-3; 11 positions match TRBD2. V lost 3 bases to trimming and J lost 0 bases; unmatched junction nucleotides: 3. Germline CDR1 and CDR2: SGDLS and YYNGEE. The CDR3 consists of 16 residues. The DNA of the CDR3 is TGTGCCAGCAGCGAACTAGCGGGAGCTAGCACAGATACGCAGTATTTT. This translates into CASSELAGASTDTQYF.

This clonotype was counted between two and nine times. The gene calls are TRBV2 and TRBJ1-3; no reliable D call. The V end lost 7 bases, the J end lost 2 bases, and 24 bases lay between the germline ends. The CDR3 is 18 residues long. Germline V gene sequence: CDR1 SNHLY, CDR2 FYNNEI. The CDR3 loop reads CASMGIGGNRLTGNTIYF. DNA for the CDR3: TGTGCCAGCATGGGGATAGGAGGAAATCGGTTAACTGGAAACACCATATATTTT. Full variable domain (outside the CDR3, taken from reference TRBV2 and TRBJ1-3): EPEVTQTPSHQVTQMGQEVILRCVPISNHLYFYWYRQILGQKVEFLVSFYNNEISEKSEIFDDQFSVERPDGSNFTLKIRSTKLEDSAMYFCASMGIGGNRLTGNTIYFGEGSWLTVV.

This clonotype was counted a few times. The chain joins TRBV15 to TRBJ2-3; D gene unclear. The germline V gene encodes CDR1 LNHNV and CDR2 YYDKDF (reference sequence). This CDR3 spans 16 amino acids. Trimming shortened V by 5 bases and J by 1 base, and 16 bases separated the two germline ends. The CDR3 DNA reads as TGTGCCACCAGCCGCGTGTTCGGCCCTCGCACAGATACGCAGTATTTT. This encodes CATSRVFGPRTDTQYF.

This clonotype was counted between two and nine times. The chain uses TRBV29-1 and TRBJ1-2; no clear D gene. V was trimmed by 2 bases and J by 2 bases, leaving 6 bases between them. This CDR3 spans 12 amino acids. From germline, CDR1 is SQVTM and CDR2 ANQGSEA. Here the CDR3 DNA reads TGCAGCGTTGAATCGGGGAACTATGGCTACACCTTC. It translates to CSVESGNYGYTF. The variable domain in full, with the rest retrieved from reference TRBV29-1 and TRBJ1-2, is SAVISQKPSRDICQRGTSLTIQCQVDSQVTMMFWYRQQPGQSLTLIATANQGSEATYESGFVIDKFPISRPNLTFSTLTVSNMSPEDSSIYLCSVESGNYGYTFGSGTRLTVV.

This clonotype has just a few counts. The chain combines TRBV6-6 with TRBJ1-6; no firm D call. The V gene's germline CDR1 is MNHNY and CDR2 SVGAGI (reference sequence). This CDR3 has 17 amino acids. Trimming stripped 2 bases from V and 5 bases from J, with 16 bases between. The chain's CDR3 is CASSYPARGWDNSPLHF. As DNA, the CDR3 is TGTGCCAGCAGTTACCCTGCTCGGGGTTGGGATAATTCACCCCTCCACTTT.

This clonotype was seen more than once but under ten times. The chain has TRBV29-1 and TRBJ1-1; possibly TRBD1 for D (6 bases). The length of the CDR3 is 15 residues. Trimming took 5 bases from V and 0 from J, leaving 16 bases between them. Germline assignment: CDR1 SQVTM and CDR2 ANQGSEA. The CDR3 reads CSVRGLRGLNTEAFF. In DNA form, the CDR3 reads TGCAGCGTTCGGGGGCTTCGGGGGCTGAACACTGAAGCTTTCTTT.

Only a few counts were recorded for this clonotype. The chain employs TRBV7-9 and TRBJ2-1, with D tentatively TRBD1 (5 bases). The length of the CDR3 is 13 residues. In germline, CDR1 is SEHNR, CDR2 FQNEAQ (reference sequence). V lost 2 bases to trimming and J lost 5 bases, with 7 bases between them. The CDR3 coding sequence is TGTGCCAGCAGCTTAAACAGGAACAATGAGCAGTTCTTC. Its protein product is CASSLNRNNEQFF.

This clonotype has only a few counts. The chain links TRBV27 to TRBJ1-5, with TRBD1 matching over 10 bases. Trimming at V came to 2 bases and at J to 6 bases, leaving 4 bases not matched to a gene. The CDR3 covers 15 residues. Germline-derived CDR1 and CDR2 are MNHEY and SMNVEV (reference sequence). CDR3 bases: TGTGCCAGCAGTTTAGGGACAGGGGAGTTTCAGCCCCAGCATTTT. It translates to CASSLGTGEFQPQHF.

The chain has TRBV3-1 and TRBJ2-3, with 8 bases matching TRBD2. The CDR3 has 21 amino acids. The germline V gene has CDR1 LGHDT and CDR2 YNNKEL (reference sequence). V dropped 0 bases and J dropped 6; count of bases not matched to a gene: 23. The CDR3 DNA reads as TGTGCCAGCAGCCAAGAGAGAGATTCAGCGGGGGCCCTATTGTTTAGGGATACGCAGTATTTT. It specifies CASSQERDSAGALLFRDTQYF.

The chain joins TRBV6-5 to TRBJ2-7; D is unresolved. This CDR3 comprises 13 residues. The V gene lost 6 bases and the J gene lost 4 bases, with 13 bases spanning the gap. Per germline, CDR1 MNHEY and CDR2 SVGAGI. The CDR3 nucleotides read TGTGCCAGCAGCCCTGGGATCCAATACGAGCAGTACTTC. This translates into CASSPGIQYEQYF.

This clonotype was recorded at least ten times. The CDR3 loop is CASSAGLAGYTGELFF. In DNA, the CDR3 is TGTGCCAGCAGTGCAGGACTAGCGGGGTACACCGGGGAGCTGTTTTTT. The chain employs TRBV7-3 and TRBJ2-2; 12 nucleotides line up with TRBD2. Germline V gene sequence: CDR1 SGHTA, CDR2 FQGTGA. This CDR3 comprises 16 residues. After removal of 6 bases from V and 3 bases from J, the junction contained 5 bases not matched to a gene.

V is TRBV6-2 or TRBV6-3 and J is TRBJ1-1, with D maybe TRBD1 (5 bases). Germline lookup yields CDR1 MNHEY and CDR2 SVGEGT. The CDR3 is made up of 13 amino acids. Deletions cut 6 bases from V and 1 base from J, with 9 bases between. The CDR3 here is CASRRTGNTEAFF. In DNA form, the CDR3 reads TGTGCCAGCAGGCGCACAGGGAACACTGAAGCTTTCTTT.

The chain has TRBV28 and TRBJ2-7; D unclear. Between the trimmed V and J ends, which lost 6 bases and 6 bases, there was a span of 15 bases. This CDR3 is built from 13 residues. The germline CDR1 and CDR2 sequences are MDHEN and SYDVKM. In nucleotides, the CDR3 is TGTGCCAGCAGCCCTAATGTTCTGCGCGAGCAGTACGTC. It translates to CASSPNVLREQYV.

There are many counts of this clonotype. The chain carries TRBV11-2 and TRBJ2-5; maybe TRBD1 (5 bases). Germline loops: CDR1 SGHAT, CDR2 FQNNGV. This CDR3 has 15 amino acids. V lost 1 base to trimming and J lost 1 base, with 10 bases between them. The CDR3 bases are TGTGCCAGCAGCTTAGGCGACAGAGTCCAAGAGACCCAGTACTTC. It specifies CASSLGDRVQETQYF.

The chain couples TRBV28 to TRBJ2-1; 7 nucleotides agree with TRBD1. V shed 4 bases and J 0 bases; nucleotides not matched to a gene: 6. Germline CDR1 MDHEN, CDR2 SYDVKM. The CDR3 runs 16 residues. The CDR3 DNA follows: TGTGCCAGCAGTTCCGGACAGGCCTACTCCTACAATGAGCAGTTCTTC. The encoded protein is CASSSGQAYSYNEQFF.

The chain employs TRBV27 and TRBJ1-1; D possibly corresponds to TRBD1 (5 bases). V was shortened by 5 bases and J by 1 base, with 14 bases between the two germline ends. This CDR3 contains 15 residues. Germline CDR1 reads MNHEY; CDR2 reads SMNVEV (reference sequence). As DNA, the CDR3 is TGTGCCAGCAGTCCGTTGACAGTTACGAACACTGAAGCTTTCTTT. Residues: CASSPLTVTNTEAFF.

This clonotype was seen a few times. The rearrangement joins TRBV30 to TRBJ2-7, with D perhaps TRBD1 (5 bases). Looked up from germline, CDR1 is GTSNPN and CDR2 is SVGIG (reference sequence). Trimming shortened V by 5 bases and J by 1 base, and 6 bases separated the two germline ends. This CDR3 spans 11 amino acids. CDR3 sequence: CAWSGSYEQYV. The CDR3 DNA is TGTGCCTGGTCAGGGTCCTACGAGCAGTACGTC.

The chain couples TRBV2 to TRBJ2-2; 7 bases agree with TRBD2. V trimming: 5 bases; J trimming: 3 bases; junction bases outside the gene matches: 6. The germline CDR1 and CDR2 sequences are SNHLY and FYNNEI. The CDR3 extends over 15 amino acids. Here the CDR3 reads CASSSLGGDTGELFF. As DNA, the CDR3 is TGTGCCAGCAGTTCTCTGGGGGGGGACACCGGGGAGCTGTTTTTT. Drawing the rest from reference TRBV2 and TRBJ2-2, the complete variable domain is EPEVTQTPSHQVTQMGQEVILRCVPISNHLYFYWYRQILGQKVEFLVSFYNNEISEKSEIFDDQFSVERPDGSNFTLKIRSTKLEDSAMYFCASSSLGGDTGELFFGEGSRLTVL.

This chain joins TRBV6-2 or TRBV6-3 and TRBJ2-2; 8 bases are shared with TRBD2. Trimming removed 9 bases from V and 1 base from J; junction bases left unmatched: 1. CDR1 and CDR2 (germline): MNHEY, SVGEGT. The CDR3 totals 13 residues. The CDR3 nucleotides are TGTGCCAGTAGCGGGGTGAACACCGGGGAGCTGTTTTTT. Its translation: CASSGVNTGELFF.

This clonotype was found a few times. This sequence joins TRBV5-1 and TRBJ2-7, with 9 bases fitting TRBD1. With 1 base clipped from V and 2 bases from J, the junction kept 1 base outside the gene matches. The CDR3 sequence is 14 residues long. CDR1 is SGHRS and CDR2 is YFSETQ in the germline V gene. CDR3 amino acids: CASSLRQGAYEQYV. The CDR3 DNA reads as TGCGCCAGCAGCTTGAGACAGGGGGCCTACGAGCAGTACGTC.

This chain links TRBV4-1 with TRBJ2-7; 9 bases are shared with TRBD2. Germline CDR1 is MGHRA and CDR2 is YSYEKL. CDR3 length equals 13 residues. Losses at the gene ends were 4 bases for V and 5 bases for J; bases not matched to a gene: 3. CDR3 region: CASSPAGGDEQYF. In DNA form, the CDR3 reads TGCGCCAGCAGCCCCGCGGGGGGGGACGAGCAGTACTTC.

The chain carries TRBV6-6 and TRBJ2-3, with D tentatively TRBD1 or TRBD2 (6 bases each). This CDR3 has 16 amino acids. Germline CDR1 is MNHNY and CDR2 is SVGAGI (reference sequence). With 7 bases removed from V and 5 bases from J, the gap between germline ends came to 22 bases. The CDR3 reads CASTDSGTPGGDTQYF. CDR3 nucleotides: TGTGCCAGCACCGACTCCGGGACACCCGGGGGAGATACGCAGTATTTT.

V gene TRBV12-3 or TRBV12-4 combines with J gene TRBJ2-3; maybe TRBD1 (6 bases). Deletions cut 4 bases from V and 2 bases from J, with 10 bases between. There are 14 residues in the CDR3. The CDR3 reads CASSSQGNTDTQYF. CDR3 sequence (DNA): TGTGCCAGCAGTTCGCAGGGGAACACAGATACGCAGTATTTT.

A few counts support this clonotype. This chain links TRBV2 with TRBJ2-1; 10 bases agree with TRBD2. V shed 6 bases and J 2 bases; nucleotides not matched to a gene: 7. Per the germline V gene, CDR1 is SNHLY and CDR2 is FYNNEI. The CDR3 has 16 residues. The DNA of the CDR3 is TGTGCCAGCAGATGGAGCGGGGGGGCCCCCTACAATGAGCAGTTCTTC. This translates into CASRWSGGAPYNEQFF.